The entry that follows covers one T cell receptor beta chain sequence. In its sample, this clonotype was seen many times. Its recognized antigen is unknown. Base-call qualities are not available, and no considerably larger clone is one nucleotide away. TCR beta CDR3 regions were amplified from RNA transcripts. The first round of RT-PCR for the TCR CDR3 was performed with the HTBI primer set and the Qiagen OneStep RT-PCR kit. Libraries were constructed in a second round of multiplex PCR, after which size selection and purification were performed. The libraries were sequenced on an Illumina HiSeq2000 using paired-end 100 bp reads. In the authors' own workflow: SOAPnuke was used to process the raw data, with reads discarded if the reads contained adapters or uncalled bases, had a mean Phred below 15, or lacked an exact constant-primer or identifier match. COPE v1.2.5 was used to merge the high-quality paired reads, and each unique nucleotide sequence was defined as a clonotype. MiTCR v1.1 was used to align clonotypes to the IMGT TRBV, TRBD and TRBJ reference segments. Analysis was restricted to V-J combinations with a frequency above 0.0001, which covered about 99% of repertoires. A TCS score was defined as the ratio between F50 (clonal expansion) and ExV (chaos), using BLOSUM62-based TCRdist between CDR3 peptides within each V-J. Welch's t-statistics and random forest reduced 500 to 650 V-J features to 10 to 15, which were used in a naive Bayes classifier (R e1071). In TCRdb, the public reads were trimmed at Q25 with fastp and aligned with MiXCR, with productive beta chains retained. CDR3 protein duplicates are merged, each entry listing the most common genes and DNA. None of the V and J calls come from the authors' own analysis; TCRdb made them. The sample includes 400,000 or so distinct CDR3 sequences, with about 14% observed a single time. The ten largest clones capture 20% of the sample.

This sample stems from a study of T cells in Graves' hyperthyroidism and ophthalmopathy (dated by TCRdb to the late 2010s). Background for the entire study: Peripheral blood samples were taken at initial diagnosis, before any treatment was given. Once sampling was done, hyperthyroidism patients were given methimazole at a starting dose of 30 mg daily, whereas ophthalmopathy patients were given high-dose intravenous methylprednisolone. In about 6 Graves' hyperthyroidism patients, the study also compared T-cell repertoires from thyroid tissue with T-cell repertoires from blood. An independent validation cohort of some 18 hyperthyroidism patients and about 16 patients who later progressed to ophthalmopathy tested prospective prediction of ophthalmopathy. For training and testing, the roughly 100 patients in the discovery cohort were randomly divided in a 7:3 ratio. To identify TCR V-J signatures that set the groups apart, the researchers used a discovery cohort of 100 patients, made up of under 45 with Graves' ophthalmopathy and 57 with stable Graves' hyperthyroidism. TCR Vbeta CDR3 sequencing of 130 to 150 peripheral blood samples (fewer than 45 ophthalmopathy, roughly 74 hyperthyroidism and some 17 progressor patients) is reported in the paper.

Ophthalmopathy patients had moderately to severely active disease, with a Clinical Activity Score of 3 or more, a NOSPECS grade of 4 or more, and a disease duration of less than 3 months. The study excluded patients with uncontrolled infections, other autoimmune diseases, pregnancy or lactation. Clinical symptoms, serum thyroxine and TRAb, thyroid ultrasound, and orbital computed tomography formed the basis for the diagnoses. PBMCs were separated from roughly 10 ml of fresh peripheral blood using Ficoll-Paque density gradient centrifugation. Total RNA was extracted with Trizol reagent, and quality was checked on an Agilent 2100 Bioanalyzer. General findings and caveats noted by the study authors: Most expanded thyroid clonotypes (frequency above 0.001) were also detected in blood, a finding suggesting that blood repertoires may reflect thyroid immune responses. In validation, progression to ophthalmopathy was predicted by the model with more than 65% sensitivity and just over 72% specificity, a median of about 6 months before onset. A model built on a 13 V-J signature distinguished ophthalmopathy from stable hyperthyroidism, reaching 85% to 90% sensitivity and about 81% specificity in cross-validation and 80%/75% in testing. Sample size was not statistically predetermined, and blinding of investigators to group allocation was not performed.

The clonotype originates from a woman aged 25 to 39 with Graves' ophthalmopathy. The sample comprised blood.

The CDR3 sequence is CASSLGLRGAKQLNYEQYF. The DNA sequence is as follows: TGCGCCAGCAGCTTGGGGTTGCGGGGGGCCAAACAATTGAACTACGAGCAGTACTTC. The sequence links TRBV5-1 to TRBJ2-7, with TRBD2 matching 8 junction bases. V lost 0 bases and J lost 3 bases, and the count of bases not matched to a germline gene is 17. From its cysteine to its phenylalanine, the CDR3 spans 19 amino acids. Only the CDR3 DNA stays, 57 bases, in frame from base 1. CDR1 and CDR2, per the germline V gene, are SGHRS and YFSETQ.